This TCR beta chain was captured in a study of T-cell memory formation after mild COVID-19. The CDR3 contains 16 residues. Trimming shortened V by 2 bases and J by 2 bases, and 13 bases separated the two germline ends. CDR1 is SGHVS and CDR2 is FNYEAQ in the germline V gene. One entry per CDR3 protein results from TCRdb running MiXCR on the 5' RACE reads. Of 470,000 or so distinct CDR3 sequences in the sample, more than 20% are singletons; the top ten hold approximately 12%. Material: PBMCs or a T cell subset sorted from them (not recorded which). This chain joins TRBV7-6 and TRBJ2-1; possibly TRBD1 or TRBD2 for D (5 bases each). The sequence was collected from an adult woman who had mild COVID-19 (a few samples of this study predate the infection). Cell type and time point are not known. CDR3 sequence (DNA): TGTGCCAGCAGCTTAAAGAGGGGCCCGACCTACAATGAGCAGTTCTTC. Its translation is CASSLKRGPTYNEQFF.